This T cell receptor (beta chain) is from a study of beta chain features in type 1 diabetes. Overall study context: What patients shared with healthy donors was a similar profile of age, gender and cell yields. Study-level findings and limits: A PCR bias possibly favoring shorter templates would apply equally to patients and controls. Among all four CD4+ subsets, Type 1 diabetes patients had TCRB CDR3s that were moderately but significantly shorter. The similarity of naive, central memory and Treg TCRB repertoires appeared greater among patients than among healthy donors. Fewer junction insertions and more nucleotide deletions appeared in type 1 diabetes patients.

In regard to this clone: No antigen is known for it.

TCRB transcripts that were expressed got sequenced, as all of the isolated RNA had been reverse transcribed. Only in-frame clones appear in the TCRdb table, and some are missing; sequencing was by immunoSEQ multiplex PCR. The sample carries a few hundred thousand clones, 13% recorded once. CDR3 length equals 13 residues. Trimming took 7 bases from V and 1 from J, leaving 8 bases between them. Per the germline V gene, CDR1 is MNHNS and CDR2 is SASEGT. Material for sequencing was naive CD4+ T cells from blood. The chain couples TRBV6-1 to TRBJ2-4; D might be TRBD2 (5 bases). This receptor was obtained from a woman aged 18-30 years with type 1 diabetes. The CDR3: CASKGGAKNIQYF. CDR3 bases: TGTGCCAGCAAGGGCGGGGCCAAAAACATTCAGTACTTC.